Given below is one T cell receptor (beta chain) in context. Its antigen remains unidentified. This sample stems from a study of early T cells in non-severe SARS-CoV-2 infection. Study-wide context: Chains were not paired, and sequencing was done on bulk RNA from unsorted whole blood.

Findings and caveats of the study: Anti-spike CD8 responses were favored by VDJdb matching, which missed private and CD4 specificities.

Trimming pared 0 bases from V and 0 bases from J, leaving 5 bases between. The CDR3 loop spans 14 amino acids. The TCR library protocol attached unique molecular identifiers to the individual cDNA molecules. TCRdb fed the 5' RACE reads into MiXCR, producing one record per CDR3 protein. The sample records 60,000 to 75,000 distinct CDR3 sequences, approximately 12% being singletons. The specimen was whole blood. The receptor's source is an adult who was a healthcare worker with PCR-confirmed SARS-CoV-2 infection or an uninfected control (not recorded which). This sequence joins TRBV12-3 or TRBV12-4 and TRBJ1-2; D not resolved. This CDR3 is CASSLAETNYGYTF. Here the CDR3 DNA reads TGTGCCAGCAGTTTAGCAGAGACTAACTATGGCTACACCTTC.